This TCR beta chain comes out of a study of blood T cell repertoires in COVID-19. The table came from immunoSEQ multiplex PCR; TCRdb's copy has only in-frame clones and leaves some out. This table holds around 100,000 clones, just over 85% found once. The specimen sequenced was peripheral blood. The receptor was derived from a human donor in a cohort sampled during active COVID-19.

In DNA, the CDR3 is TGTGCCAGCAGCGGCGGGACAGGCCCCTACGAGCAGTACTTC. It encodes CASSGGTGPYEQYF. The chain is built from TRBV5-4 and TRBJ2-7, with 8 bases matching TRBD1. The CDR3 length is 14 residues. V lost 4 bases to trimming and J lost 2 bases; unmatched junction nucleotides: 5. CDR1 SGHNT and CDR2 YYREEE come from the germline V gene (reference sequence).